Following are 28 T cell receptor beta chains from one sample sequenced in a study of response to subunit inactivated influenza vaccine. One entry per CDR3 protein, called by TCRdb with MiXCR from the RT-PCR reads. In the table there are approximately 500,000 distinct CDR3 sequences, less than 25% of which are singletons. The same data also went into a second study, on T cells expressing NK-cell markers. That paper states: TCR beta cDNA was made by 5'RACE template switching with UMIs.

Sequenced here: CD4+ T cells sorted from PBMCs, sampled about 13 days after vaccination. The receptors here all came from a man in his fifties or sixties who received an inactivated influenza vaccine.

In its sample, this clonotype was seen a few times. The chain joins TRBV6-6 to TRBJ2-2; 7 positions agree with TRBD2. The CDR3 extends over 13 amino acids. Germline lookup yields CDR1 MNHNY and CDR2 SVGAGI (reference sequence). Losses at the gene ends were 6 bases for V and 8 bases for J; bases not matched to a gene: 6. DNA for the CDR3: TGTGCCAGCAGCGGCGGGAGCTTGGGGGAGCTGTTTTTT. Its protein is CASSGGSLGELFF.

This clonotype turned up a few times. The rearrangement uses TRBV10-3 and TRBJ2-3, with D possibly matching TRBD2 (6 bases). V lost 3 bases and J lost 1, with 11 bases in between. The CDR3 loop spans 15 amino acids. From germline, CDR1 is ENHRY and CDR2 SYGVKD. The CDR3 DNA reads TGTGCCATCAGTGATGGAGGGGTCCGCACAGATACGCAGTATTTT. This translates into CAISDGGVRTDTQYF.

The V gene is TRBV6-2 or TRBV6-3, the J gene TRBJ2-1; 7 nucleotides align to TRBD2. The germline V gene encodes CDR1 MNHEY and CDR2 SVGEGT. J gave up 4 bases and V 1 base, and 10 bases lay outside the gene matches. The CDR3 sequence is 17 residues long. CDR3 loop: CASSYLLSGLKYNEQFF. CDR3 DNA: TGTGCCAGCAGTTACTTGCTCTCGGGACTAAAGTACAATGAGCAGTTCTTC.

This sequence joins TRBV4-2 and TRBJ2-5, with D possibly being TRBD1 or TRBD2 (6 bases each). This CDR3 has 15 amino acids. Germline V gene sequence: CDR1 LGHNA, CDR2 YNFKEQ. Trimming cost V 2 bases and J 5 bases, with 15 bases left between them. CDR3: CASSQSGAVYETQYF. The CDR3 DNA is TGTGCCAGCAGCCAATCGGGGGCGGTGTATGAGACCCAGTACTTC.

The V gene is TRBV5-1, the J gene TRBJ2-5; TRBD2 aligns across 10 bases. J lost 1 base, V lost 0 bases, and 6 bases had no gene match. Per germline, CDR1 SGHRS and CDR2 YFSETQ. This CDR3 is 17 amino acids long. The CDR3 DNA reads as TGCGCCAGCAGCTTGGGGAGTCTAGCGGGGGCCCAAGAGACCCAGTACTTC. As protein: CASSLGSLAGAQETQYF.

The gene calls are TRBV7-6 and TRBJ2-2; weak D call: TRBD1 (6 bases). V was trimmed by 2 bases and J by 6 bases, leaving 13 bases between them. Per the germline V gene, CDR1 is SGHVS and CDR2 is FNYEAQ. CDR3 length equals 15 residues. DNA of the CDR3: TGTGCCAGCAGCTTAAATCCAGGGGTGGCCGGGGAGCTGTTTTTT. Translating it yields CASSLNPGVAGELFF.

This chain connects TRBV6-2 or TRBV6-3 to TRBJ1-5; 7 nucleotides agree with TRBD1. The CDR3 covers 15 residues. Germline-derived CDR1 and CDR2 are MNHEY and SVGEGT. The V segment lost 2 bases and the J segment 7 bases; nucleotides outside the gene matches: 8. The CDR3 nucleotides read TGTGCCAGCAGTTACCTGCGACAGGGCAGCCAGCCCCAGCATTTT. It is translated as CASSYLRQGSQPQHF.

In this sample, this clonotype turned up a few times. The V call is TRBV29-1, the J call TRBJ1-5; D is unclear. Germline CDR1 is SQVTM and CDR2 is ANQGSEA. The CDR3 is made up of 13 amino acids. V was clipped by 4 bases and J by 11 bases, with 18 bases between them. CDR3 region: CSVAHSAEAAQHF. Written as DNA, the CDR3 is TGCAGCGTTGCCCACAGCGCGGAGGCGGCCCAGCATTTT.

The rearrangement links TRBV20-1 to TRBJ2-3, with D possibly being TRBD1 (6 bases). The CDR3 sequence is 16 residues long. V gave up 0 bases and J gave up 0 bases, with 13 bases separating them. Germline V gives CDR1 DFQATT, CDR2 SNEGSKA (reference sequence). CDR3 loop: CSAREDRMTSTDTQYF. CDR3 coding DNA: TGCAGTGCTAGAGAAGACAGGATGACTAGCACAGATACGCAGTATTTT.

This clonotype was counted only a few times. The chain employs TRBV20-1 and TRBJ2-7; 8 bases map to TRBD2. The junction had 3 bases not matched to a gene; V was cut back by 3 bases and J by 2 bases. The CDR3 has 13 residues. Germline loops: CDR1 DFQATT, CDR2 SNEGSKA (reference sequence). CDR3 protein: CSARGLGAYEQYF. CDR3 coding DNA: TGCAGTGCTAGGGGACTAGGGGCCTACGAGCAGTACTTC.

This chain uses TRBV20-1 with TRBJ2-1; D not certain. Trimming pared 2 bases from V and 5 bases from J, leaving 13 bases between. The CDR3 covers 14 residues. Germline CDR1 reads DFQATT; CDR2 reads SNEGSKA (reference sequence). CDR3 region: CSARPPTLNNEQFF. As DNA, the CDR3 is TGCAGTGCTAGACCTCCTACCCTCAACAATGAGCAGTTCTTC.

A few counts support this clonotype. CDR3 in amino acids: CASSLGVRQGRRADTQYF. CDR3 bases: TGCGCCAGCAGCTTGGGGGTAAGACAGGGAAGGAGGGCAGATACGCAGTATTTT. The chain is built from TRBV5-1 and TRBJ2-3; D may be TRBD1 (7 bases). The germline CDR1 and CDR2 sequences are SGHRS and YFSETQ. The V and J ends lost 0 bases and 4 bases respectively, with 21 bases between them. This CDR3 region has 18 residues. Variable domain in full (rest from reference TRBV5-1 and TRBJ2-3): KAGVTQTPRYLIKTRGQQVTLSCSPISGHRSVSWYQQTPGQGLQFLFEYFSETQRNKGNFPGRFSGRQFSNSRSEMNVSTLELGDSALYLCASSLGVRQGRRADTQYFGPGTRLTVL.

This clonotype turned up a few times. The chain carries TRBV5-6 and TRBJ1-1, with 7 positions matching TRBD1. From germline, CDR1 is SGHDT and CDR2 YYEEEE. Trimming cost V 2 bases and J 7 bases; bases outside gene matches: 5. The CDR3 runs 13 residues. The DNA for the CDR3 is TGTGCCAGCAGCTTACAGGGGAGAGGTGAAGCTTTCTTT. Protein sequence: CASSLQGRGEAFF.

This sequence joins TRBV3-1 and TRBJ2-7; D perhaps matches TRBD1 (5 bases). Trimming shortened V by 1 base and J by 3 bases, and 13 bases separated the two germline ends. The germline CDR1 and CDR2 sequences are LGHDT and YNNKEL (reference sequence). The CDR3 is 15 amino acids. The CDR3 protein is CASSQGRGSGYEQYF. The DNA of the CDR3 is TGTGCCAGCAGCCAAGGTAGGGGCTCGGGCTACGAGCAGTACTTC.

This clonotype was observed a few times. The chain links TRBV20-1 to TRBJ2-1; 14 bases agree with TRBD2. Per germline, CDR1 DFQATT and CDR2 SNEGSKA (reference sequence). The CDR3 loop spans 16 amino acids. J was trimmed by 6 bases and V by 3 bases; bases with no gene match: 7. In DNA, the CDR3 is TGCAGTGCTAGCCCGACTAGCGGGAGGGTAGGCAATGAGCAGTTCTTC. Translated, it gives CSASPTSGRVGNEQFF.

The J gene is TRBJ1-1, the V gene TRBV29-1, with a tentative D call TRBD1 (6 bases). Germline CDR1 SQVTM, CDR2 ANQGSEA. CDR3 size: 14 residues. The CDR3 protein is CSYDRRGMNTEAFF. CDR3 coding DNA: TGCAGTTATGACAGGAGGGGCATGAACACTGAAGCTTTCTTT.

Regarding this clonotype: One end of the junction does not line up with germline, which may come from a read error. The chain links TRBV6-2 or TRBV6-3 to TRBJ1-5; D unclear. The germline V gene has CDR1 MNHEY and CDR2 SVGEGT. The CDR3 loop spans 14 amino acids. CDR3 DNA: TGTGCCAGCAGTTCCTCAGGCTGGAATCAGCCCCAGCTTTTT. Protein sequence: CASSSSGWNQPQLF.

The chain carries TRBV10-3 and TRBJ2-7; D may be TRBD2 (5 bases). This CDR3 contains 15 residues. Trimming left V 0 bases short and J 6 bases short, with 15 bases between. Germline CDR1 ENHRY, CDR2 SYGVKD. The chain's CDR3 is CAISESTTIWGEQYF. The CDR3 DNA reads TGTGCCATCAGTGAGTCGACTACGATATGGGGCGAGCAGTACTTC.

V and J are TRBV20-1 and TRBJ1-1; D is ambiguous. CDR1 DFQATT and CDR2 SNEGSKA come from the germline V gene (reference sequence). CDR3 length: 12 residues. V was pared by 5 bases and J by 0 bases, with 7 bases between. The CDR3, as DNA: TGCAGTGCTTTTAATATGAACACTGAAGCTTTCTTT. Translating gives CSAFNMNTEAFF.

This clonotype has at least ten counts. V is TRBV5-6 and J is TRBJ2-5; D gene uncertain. The length of the CDR3 is 14 residues. V was pared by 1 base and J by 4 bases, with 11 bases between. Germline V gives CDR1 SGHDT, CDR2 YYEEEE. DNA of the CDR3: TGTGCCAGCAGCTTGTACGGGTATGGAGAGACCCAGTACTTC. This gives the protein CASSLYGYGETQYF.

This chain joins TRBV5-6 and TRBJ2-3; the D gene is possibly TRBD2 (5 bases). This CDR3 has 15 amino acids. Trimming cost V 4 bases and J 4 bases, with 16 bases left between them. CDR1 and CDR2 from the germline V gene are SGHDT and YYEEEE. The CDR3 protein is CASSPGGGRADTQYF. CDR3 DNA sequence: TGTGCCAGCAGCCCAGGCGGCGGGCGGGCAGATACGCAGTATTTT.

This clonotype occurred a few times. The CDR3 DNA reads as TGTGCCACCGGACCCCCCGGTACCTTC. It codes for CATGPPGTF. This rearrangement joins TRBV10-3 to TRBJ1-2; D is unclear. Trimming cost V 10 bases and J 14 bases, with 14 bases left between them. The CDR3 contains 9 residues. Per the germline V gene, CDR1 is ENHRY and CDR2 is SYGVKD.

A few counts support this clonotype. This chain uses TRBV20-1 with TRBJ2-7, with D possibly TRBD1 on 6 matching bases. This CDR3 is built from 11 residues. The ends were cut back, 5 bases at V and 6 bases at J, with 11 bases in the middle. The germline CDR1 and CDR2 sequences are DFQATT and SNEGSKA (reference sequence). In DNA form, the CDR3 reads TGCAGTGCTCAACAGGGTGCCGAGCAGTACTTC. Its protein product is CSAQQGAEQYF.

This clonotype was detected a few times. The CDR3 sequence is CASSFNRVTGELFF. CDR3 DNA: TGTGCCAGCAGCTTTAACAGGGTCACCGGGGAGCTGTTTTTT. The chain combines TRBV11-2 with TRBJ2-2, with D possibly being TRBD1 (6 bases). CDR1 is SGHAT, CDR2 FQNNGV, per germline. The CDR3 totals 14 residues. The V end lost 3 bases, the J end lost 4 bases, and 9 bases lay between the germline ends.

The V and J genes are TRBV21-1 and TRBJ2-7; the table names TRBD2, a call not compared with the DNA. TRBV21-1 is a pseudogene. The CDR3 contains 14 residues. As DNA, the CDR3 is TGTGCCAGCAGCAAAAAGCGGGAGGGAGGCGAGCAGTACTTC. Translation: CASSKKREGGEQYF.

The genes are TRBV4-2 and TRBJ2-6; D unresolved. Germline V CDR1 and CDR2: LGHNA, YNFKEQ. CDR3 length equals 15 residues. V was clipped by 2 bases and J by 6 bases, with 11 bases between them. The CDR3 reads CASSQTPAEANVLTF. The CDR3 bases are TGTGCCAGCAGCCAAACTCCGGCGGAGGCCAACGTCCTGACTTTC.

The V gene is TRBV5-1, the J gene TRBJ1-2; weak D call: TRBD1 (6 bases). Germline CDR1 SGHRS, CDR2 YFSETQ. Between the trimmed V and J ends, which lost 7 bases and 2 bases, there was a span of 21 bases. The CDR3 is made up of 16 amino acids. Here the CDR3 reads CASAAPLQGLNYGYTF. The CDR3, as DNA: TGCGCCAGCGCCGCCCCCCTTCAGGGGCTCAACTATGGCTACACCTTC.

This chain joins TRBV7-7 and TRBJ2-2; a possible D gene is TRBD2 (6 bases). V was clipped by 1 base and J by 2 bases, with 11 bases between them. Looked up from germline, CDR1 is SSHAT and CDR2 is FNYEAQ (reference sequence). CDR3 length: 16 amino acids. The CDR3 is CASSLGGVLNTGELFF. CDR3 bases: TGTGCCAGCAGCTTAGGGGGGGTCCTAAACACCGGGGAGCTGTTTTTT.